This T cell receptor (beta chain) was recovered during a study of metastatic and nonmetastatic thyroid tumors. Thyroid surgery was performed in patients who had received no treatment beforehand. The CDR3 has 13 amino acids. The V gene's germline CDR1 is MNHEY and CDR2 SVGEGT. In this sample, this clone turned up a few times. A read error may produce the germline difference seen at one junction end. The same CDR3 arises from other DNA sequences in this sample as well. TCRdb recomputed clones from the PCR reads via MiXCR. The repertoire has around 20,000 clones, about 14% of them found once; the top ten carry roughly 15%.

The chain links TRBV6-2 or TRBV6-3 to TRBJ1-3; D call uncertain. Sequencing was performed on tumor tissue. The clonotype originates from a female donor with papillary thyroid cancer or a benign thyroid nodule (not recorded which). Some clones in this sample may be carry-over from other donors' samples. The DNA of the CDR3 is TGTGCCAGCATGACGGGCGCCGGAAACACCATATACTTC. The encoded protein is CASMTGAGNTIYF.